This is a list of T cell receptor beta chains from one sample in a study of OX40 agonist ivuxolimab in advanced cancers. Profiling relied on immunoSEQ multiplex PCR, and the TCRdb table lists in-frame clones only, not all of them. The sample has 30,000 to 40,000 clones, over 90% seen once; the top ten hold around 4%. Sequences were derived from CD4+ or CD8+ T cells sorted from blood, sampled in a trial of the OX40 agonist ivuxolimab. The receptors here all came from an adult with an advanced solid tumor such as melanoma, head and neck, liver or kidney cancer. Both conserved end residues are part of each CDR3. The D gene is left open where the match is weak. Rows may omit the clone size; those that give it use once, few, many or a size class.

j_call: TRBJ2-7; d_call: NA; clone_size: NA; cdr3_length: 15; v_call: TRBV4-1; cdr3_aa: CASSPGASSVYEQYF; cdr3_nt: TGCGCCAGCAGCCCCGGGGCTAGCTCGGTCTACGAGCAGTACTTC
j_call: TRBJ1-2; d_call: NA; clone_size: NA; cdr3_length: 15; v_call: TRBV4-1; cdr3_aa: CASSQDSVFIDGYTF; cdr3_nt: TGCGCCAGCAGCCAAGATTCGGTGTTTATAGATGGCTACACCTTC
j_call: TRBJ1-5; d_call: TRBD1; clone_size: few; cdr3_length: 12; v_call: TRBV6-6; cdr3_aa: CASSYVQGAQHF; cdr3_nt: TGTGCCAGCAGTTACGTACAGGGGGCACAGCATTTT
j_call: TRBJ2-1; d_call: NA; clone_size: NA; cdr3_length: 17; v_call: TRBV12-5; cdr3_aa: CASGYSGSMFRYNEQFF; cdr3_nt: TGTGCTAGTGGTTATTCCGGGAGTATGTTTAGGTACAATGAGCAGTTCTTC
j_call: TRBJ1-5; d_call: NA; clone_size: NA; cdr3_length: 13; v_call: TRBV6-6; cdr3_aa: CASSYSDNQPQHF; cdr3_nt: TGTGCCAGCAGTTACTCGGACAATCAGCCCCAGCATTTT
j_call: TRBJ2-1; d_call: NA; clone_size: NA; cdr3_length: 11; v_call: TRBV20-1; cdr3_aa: CSASRSNEQFF; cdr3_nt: TGCAGTGCTAGCCGCAGCAATGAGCAGTTCTTC
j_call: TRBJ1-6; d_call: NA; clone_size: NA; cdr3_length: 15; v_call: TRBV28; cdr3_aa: CASSTPGSRNSPLHF; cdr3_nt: TGTGCCAGCAGTACCCCAGGGAGCCGGAATTCACCCCTCCACTTT
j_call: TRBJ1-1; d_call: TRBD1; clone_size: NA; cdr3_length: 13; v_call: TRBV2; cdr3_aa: CASGAGGDTEAFF; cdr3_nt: TGTGCCAGCGGGGCAGGGGGGGACACTGAAGCTTTCTTT
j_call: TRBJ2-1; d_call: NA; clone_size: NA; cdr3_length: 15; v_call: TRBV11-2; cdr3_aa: CASSLQGRGYNEQFF; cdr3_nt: TGTGCCAGCAGCTTACAGGGGAGAGGGTACAATGAGCAGTTCTTC
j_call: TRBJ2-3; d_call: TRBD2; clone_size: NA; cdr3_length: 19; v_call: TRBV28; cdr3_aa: CASSFPLAGDVVEADTQYF; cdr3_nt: TGTGCCAGCAGTTTTCCACTAGCGGGAGACGTGGTCGAAGCAGATACGCAGTATTTT
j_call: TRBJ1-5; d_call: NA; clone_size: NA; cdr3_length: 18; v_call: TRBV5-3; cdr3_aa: CARSLQPIKCYSNQPQHF; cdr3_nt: TGTGCCAGAAGTCTCCAACCTATCAAGTGTTATAGCAATCAGCCCCAGCATTTT
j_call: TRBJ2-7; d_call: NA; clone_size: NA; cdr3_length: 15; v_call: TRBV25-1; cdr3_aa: CASQPRETVNYEQYF; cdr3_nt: TGTGCCAGCCAACCCAGGGAGACAGTTAACTACGAGCAGTACTTC
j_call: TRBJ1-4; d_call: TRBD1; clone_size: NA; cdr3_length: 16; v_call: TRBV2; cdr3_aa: CASKGQGASTNEKLFF; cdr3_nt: TGTGCCAGCAAGGGACAGGGGGCGAGCACTAATGAAAAACTGTTTTTT
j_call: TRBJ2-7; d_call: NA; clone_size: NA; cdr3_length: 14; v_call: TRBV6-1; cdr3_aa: CASTLQGRAYEQYF; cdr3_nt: TGTGCCAGCACTTTACAGGGCAGAGCCTACGAGCAGTACTTC
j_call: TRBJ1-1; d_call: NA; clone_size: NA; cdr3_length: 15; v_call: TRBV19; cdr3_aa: CASRRSGEENTEAFF; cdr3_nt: TGTGCCAGTAGGCGGTCGGGGGAGGAGAACACTGAAGCTTTCTTT
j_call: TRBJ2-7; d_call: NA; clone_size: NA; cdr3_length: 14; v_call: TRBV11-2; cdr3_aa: CASSLVGATSEQYF; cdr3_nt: TGTGCCAGCAGCTTAGTGGGGGCTACTAGCGAGCAGTACTTC
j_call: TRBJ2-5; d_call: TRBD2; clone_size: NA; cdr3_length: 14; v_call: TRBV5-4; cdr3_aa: CASSLAGLQETQYF; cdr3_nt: TGTGCCAGCAGCCTAGCGGGTCTCCAAGAGACCCAGTACTTC
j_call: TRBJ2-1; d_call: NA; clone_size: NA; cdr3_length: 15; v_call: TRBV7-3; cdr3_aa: CASSSTGKPYNEQFF; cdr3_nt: TGTGCCAGCAGCTCCACAGGCAAACCCTACAATGAGCAGTTCTTC
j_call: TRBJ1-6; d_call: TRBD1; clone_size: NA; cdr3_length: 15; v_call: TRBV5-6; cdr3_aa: CASSSGTGYNSPLHF; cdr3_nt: TGTGCCAGCAGCTCCGGGACAGGCTATAATTCACCCCTCCACTTT
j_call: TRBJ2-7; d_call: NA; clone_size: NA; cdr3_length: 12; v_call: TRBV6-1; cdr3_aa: CASWGVPYEQYF; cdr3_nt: TGTGCCAGTTGGGGGGTTCCCTACGAGCAGTACTTC
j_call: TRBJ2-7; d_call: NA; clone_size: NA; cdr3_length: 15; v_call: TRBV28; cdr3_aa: CASSLGGTLGYEQYF; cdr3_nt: TGTGCCAGCAGTTTAGGGGGGACTTTAGGCTACGAGCAGTACTTC
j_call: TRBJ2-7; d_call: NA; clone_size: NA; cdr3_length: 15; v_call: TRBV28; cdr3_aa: CASSHRGRGVYEQYF; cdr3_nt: TGTGCCAGCAGCCATCGGGGCAGGGGGGTCTACGAGCAGTACTTC
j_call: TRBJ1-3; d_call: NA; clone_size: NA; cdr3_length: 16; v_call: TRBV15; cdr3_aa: CATSLPGPEGGNTIYF; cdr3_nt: TGTGCCACCAGCCTTCCGGGGCCTGAGGGGGGGAACACCATATATTTT
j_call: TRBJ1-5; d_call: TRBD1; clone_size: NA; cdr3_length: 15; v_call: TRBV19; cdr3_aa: CASSFDRGHGQPQHF; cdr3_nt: TGTGCCAGTAGTTTCGACAGGGGGCATGGACAGCCCCAGCATTTT
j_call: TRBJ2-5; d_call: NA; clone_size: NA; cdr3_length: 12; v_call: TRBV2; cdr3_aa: CASKGGGETQYF; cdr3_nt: TGTGCCAGCAAAGGTGGGGGAGAGACCCAGTACTTC
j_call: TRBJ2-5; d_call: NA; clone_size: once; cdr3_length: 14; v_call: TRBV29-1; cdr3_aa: CSVEQGGGIETQYF; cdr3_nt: TGCAGCGTCGAACAGGGAGGAGGCATAGAGACCCAGTACTTC
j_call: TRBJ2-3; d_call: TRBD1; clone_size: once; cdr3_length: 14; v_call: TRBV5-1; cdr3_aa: CASSVTGGADTQYF; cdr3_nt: TGCGCCAGCAGCGTGACAGGGGGGGCAGATACGCAGTATTTT
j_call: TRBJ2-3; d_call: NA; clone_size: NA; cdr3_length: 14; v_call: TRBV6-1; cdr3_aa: CASKRQESTDTQYF; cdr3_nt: TGTGCCAGCAAAAGACAGGAGAGCACAGATACGCAGTATTTT
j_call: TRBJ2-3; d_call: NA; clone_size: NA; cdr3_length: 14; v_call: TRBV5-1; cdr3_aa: CASSPGAGIDTQYF; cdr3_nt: TGCGCCAGCAGCCCGGGTGCGGGCATTGATACGCAGTATTTT
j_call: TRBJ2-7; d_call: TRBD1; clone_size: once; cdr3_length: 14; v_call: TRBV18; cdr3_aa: CASSLGQGNYEQYF; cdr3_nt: TGTGCCAGCTCTCTCGGACAGGGGAACTACGAGCAGTACTTC
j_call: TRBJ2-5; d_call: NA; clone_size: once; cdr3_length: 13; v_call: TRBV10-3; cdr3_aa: CATNINPEETQYF; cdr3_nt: TGTGCCACGAACATCAACCCAGAGGAGACCCAGTACTTC
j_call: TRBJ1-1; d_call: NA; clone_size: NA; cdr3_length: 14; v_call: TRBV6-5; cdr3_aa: CASSRSSLNTEAFF; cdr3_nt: TGTGCCAGCAGTCGTTCAAGCTTGAACACTGAAGCTTTCTTT
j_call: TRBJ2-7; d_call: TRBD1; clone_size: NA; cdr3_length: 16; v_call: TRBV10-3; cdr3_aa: CAISPGQALIPYEQYF; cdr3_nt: TGTGCCATCAGTCCGGGACAGGCATTGATCCCCTACGAGCAGTACTTC
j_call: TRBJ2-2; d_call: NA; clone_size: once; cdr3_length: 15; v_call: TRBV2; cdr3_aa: CASRKTATNTGELFF; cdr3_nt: TGTGCCAGCAGGAAGACAGCAACGAACACCGGGGAGCTGTTTTTT
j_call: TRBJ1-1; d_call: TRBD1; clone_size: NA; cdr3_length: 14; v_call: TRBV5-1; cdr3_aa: CASSLGVGAGGAFF; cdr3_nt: TGCGCCAGCAGCTTGGGGGTTGGTGCAGGGGGAGCTTTCTTT
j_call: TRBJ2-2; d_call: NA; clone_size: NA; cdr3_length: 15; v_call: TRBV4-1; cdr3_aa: CASSQDKVGAGELFF; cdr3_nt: TGCGCCAGCAGCCAAGATAAGGTGGGAGCCGGGGAGCTGTTTTTT
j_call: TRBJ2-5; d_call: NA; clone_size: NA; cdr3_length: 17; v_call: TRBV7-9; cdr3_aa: CASSLRGPGTSQETQYF; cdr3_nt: TGTGCCAGCAGCTTAAGAGGTCCAGGGACTTCACAAGAGACCCAGTACTTC
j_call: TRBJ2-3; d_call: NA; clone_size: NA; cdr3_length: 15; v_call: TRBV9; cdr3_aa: CASSVGPEGPDTQYF; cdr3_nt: TGTGCCAGCAGCGTAGGGCCGGAGGGCCCAGATACGCAGTATTTT
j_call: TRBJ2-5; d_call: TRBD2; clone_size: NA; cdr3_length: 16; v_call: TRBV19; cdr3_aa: CASRGGVSGNQETQYF; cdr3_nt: TGTGCCAGTCGCGGGGGGGTTAGCGGGAACCAAGAGACCCAGTACTTC
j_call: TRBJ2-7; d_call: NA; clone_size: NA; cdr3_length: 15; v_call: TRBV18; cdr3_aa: CASSPGKGPLNEQYF; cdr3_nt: TGTGCCAGCTCACCGGGGAAGGGGCCTTTGAACGAGCAGTACTTC
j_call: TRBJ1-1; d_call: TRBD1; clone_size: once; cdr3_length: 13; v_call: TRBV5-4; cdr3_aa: CASSYQGGGEAFF; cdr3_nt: TGTGCCAGCAGCTATCAGGGGGGTGGTGAAGCTTTCTTT
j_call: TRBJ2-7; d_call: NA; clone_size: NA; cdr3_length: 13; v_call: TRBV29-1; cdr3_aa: CSLKTGRGDEQYF; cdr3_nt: TGCAGCTTGAAGACAGGTCGGGGGGACGAGCAGTACTTC
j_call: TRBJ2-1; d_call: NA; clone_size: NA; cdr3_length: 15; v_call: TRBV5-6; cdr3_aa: CASSWGDPNYNEQFF; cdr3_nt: TGTGCCAGCAGCTGGGGAGACCCTAATTACAATGAGCAGTTCTTC
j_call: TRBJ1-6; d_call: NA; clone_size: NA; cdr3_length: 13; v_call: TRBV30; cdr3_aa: CAWKTVKNSPLHF; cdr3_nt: TGTGCCTGGAAGACGGTGAAGAATTCACCCCTCCACTTT
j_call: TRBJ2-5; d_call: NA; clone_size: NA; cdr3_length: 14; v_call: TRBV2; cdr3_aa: CASSEGRGQETQYF; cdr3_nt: TGTGCCAGCAGTGAGGGCAGGGGCCAAGAGACCCAGTACTTC
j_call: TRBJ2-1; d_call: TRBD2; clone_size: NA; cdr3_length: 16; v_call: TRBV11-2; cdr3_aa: CASSLDQDRAGEMVFF; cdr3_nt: TGTGCCAGCAGCTTAGATCAGGATAGGGCGGGAGAGATGGTGTTCTTC
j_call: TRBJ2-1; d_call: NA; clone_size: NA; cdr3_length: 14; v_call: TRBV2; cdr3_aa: CASNRDAYYNEQFF; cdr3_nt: TGTGCCAGCAACCGGGACGCCTACTACAATGAGCAGTTCTTC
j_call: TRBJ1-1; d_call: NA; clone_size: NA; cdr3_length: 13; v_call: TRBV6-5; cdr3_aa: CASSWQGNTEAFF; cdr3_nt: TGTGCCAGCAGTTGGCAGGGGAACACTGAAGCTTTCTTT
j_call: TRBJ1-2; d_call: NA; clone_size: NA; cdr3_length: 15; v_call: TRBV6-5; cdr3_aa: CASSYSVQSNYGYTF; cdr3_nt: TGTGCCAGCAGTTACTCAGTTCAGTCTAACTATGGCTACACCTTC
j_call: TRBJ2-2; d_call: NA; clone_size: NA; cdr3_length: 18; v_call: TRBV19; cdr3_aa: CASSITRAGRTNTGELFF; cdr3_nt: TGTGCCAGTAGTATAACCCGAGCAGGGCGAACGAACACCGGGGAGCTGTTTTTT
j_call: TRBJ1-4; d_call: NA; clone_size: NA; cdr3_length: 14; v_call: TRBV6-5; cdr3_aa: CASSPQRTNEKLFF; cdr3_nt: TGTGCCAGCAGTCCCCAGCGGACTAATGAAAAACTGTTTTTT
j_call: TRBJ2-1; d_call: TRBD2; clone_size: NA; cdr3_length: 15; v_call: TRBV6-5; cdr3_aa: CASSMLAGENNEQFF; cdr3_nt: TGTGCCAGCAGTATGCTAGCGGGGGAAAACAATGAGCAGTTCTTC
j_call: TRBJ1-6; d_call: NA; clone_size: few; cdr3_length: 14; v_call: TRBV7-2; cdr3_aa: CASSRGPSVEPLHF; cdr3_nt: TGTGCCAGCAGCAGGGGCCCTAGCGTGGAACCCCTCCACTTT
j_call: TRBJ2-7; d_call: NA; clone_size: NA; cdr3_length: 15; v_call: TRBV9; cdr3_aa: CASSVEAEMVYEQYF; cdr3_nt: TGTGCCAGCAGCGTAGAGGCGGAAATGGTCTACGAGCAGTACTTC
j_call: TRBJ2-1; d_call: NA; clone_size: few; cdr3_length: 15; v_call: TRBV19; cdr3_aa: CASSIWGGSYNEQFF; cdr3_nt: TGTGCCAGTAGTATTTGGGGCGGCTCCTACAATGAGCAGTTCTTC
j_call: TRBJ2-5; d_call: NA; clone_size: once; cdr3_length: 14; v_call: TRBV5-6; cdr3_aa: CASSLGTGIPIGDF; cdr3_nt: TGTGCCAGCAGCTTGGGCACAGGGATTCCAATCGGGGACTTC
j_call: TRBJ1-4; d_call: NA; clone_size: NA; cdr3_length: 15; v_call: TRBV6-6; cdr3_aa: CASSYRAPANEKLFF; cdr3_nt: TGTGCCAGCAGTTACCGGGCCCCAGCTAACGAAAAACTGTTTTTT
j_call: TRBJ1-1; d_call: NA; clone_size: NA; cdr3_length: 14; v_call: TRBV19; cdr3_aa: CASSPQGRVTEAFF; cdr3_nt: TGTGCCAGTAGTCCGCAGGGTCGGGTGACTGAAGCTTTCTTT
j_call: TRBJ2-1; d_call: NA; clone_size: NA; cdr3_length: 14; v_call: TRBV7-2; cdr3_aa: CASSRWVEGNEQFF; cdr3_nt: TGTGCCAGCAGCCGTTGGGTGGAAGGGAATGAGCAGTTCTTC